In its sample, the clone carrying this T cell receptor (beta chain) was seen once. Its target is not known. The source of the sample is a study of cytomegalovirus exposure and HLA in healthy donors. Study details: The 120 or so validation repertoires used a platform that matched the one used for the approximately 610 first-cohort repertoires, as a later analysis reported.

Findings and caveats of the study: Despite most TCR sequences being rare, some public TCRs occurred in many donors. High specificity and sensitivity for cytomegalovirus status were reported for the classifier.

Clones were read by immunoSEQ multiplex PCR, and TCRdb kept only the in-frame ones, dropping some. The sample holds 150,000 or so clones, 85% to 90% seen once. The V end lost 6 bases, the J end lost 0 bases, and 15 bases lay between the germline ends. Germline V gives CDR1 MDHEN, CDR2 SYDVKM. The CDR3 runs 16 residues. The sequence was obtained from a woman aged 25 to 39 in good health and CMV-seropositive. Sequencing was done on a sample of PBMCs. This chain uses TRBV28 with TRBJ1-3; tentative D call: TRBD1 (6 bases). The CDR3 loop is CASSPTGTISGNTIYF. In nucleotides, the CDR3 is TGTGCCAGCAGCCCAACGGGGACAATCTCTGGAAACACCATATATTTT.